This T cell receptor (beta chain) was captured by sequencing in a study of graft-versus-host responses after intestinal transplantation. Study-level background: Recipients had multivisceral, liver-intestinal, or isolated intestinal transplants.

Whole-study findings and limits: Maximum circulating GvH clone levels tracked with early post-transplant HvG decreases. High graft-versus-host to host-versus-graft T cell clonal ratios marked allografts of patients with graft-donor macrochimerism. Researchers found GvH clones in recipient marrow, and some showed up first in ileum or blood.

Worth noting for this clone: What it binds is unknown.

Using immunoSEQ multiplex PCR, the repertoire was profiled, and TCRdb retains in-frame clones only, with some absent. The profile shows tens of thousands of clones, 82% of them singletons. From germline, CDR1 is MNHEY and CDR2 SVGAGI. The V end lost 4 bases, the J end lost 4 bases, and 13 bases lay between the germline ends. The CDR3 loop spans 14 amino acids. This sequence was found in a human donor who received an intestinal transplant. Sequencing used unstimulated CD4+ T cells sorted from spleen or lymph node cells, obtained before intestinal transplant. V and J are TRBV6-5 and TRBJ1-2; D call uncertain. CDR3: CASSFSGLTYGYTF. The CDR3 coding sequence is TGTGCCAGCAGTTTTTCCGGACTTACCTATGGCTACACCTTC.